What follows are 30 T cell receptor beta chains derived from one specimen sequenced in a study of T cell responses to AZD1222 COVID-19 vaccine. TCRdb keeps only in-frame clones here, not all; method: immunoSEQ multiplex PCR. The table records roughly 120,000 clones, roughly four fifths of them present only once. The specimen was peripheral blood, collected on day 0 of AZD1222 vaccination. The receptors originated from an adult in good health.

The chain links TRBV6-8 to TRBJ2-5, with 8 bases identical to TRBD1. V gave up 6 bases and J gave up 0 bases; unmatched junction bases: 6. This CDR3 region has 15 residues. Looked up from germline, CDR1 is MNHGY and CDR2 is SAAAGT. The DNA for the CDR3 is TGTGCCAGCAGGGGGCCGGACAGGGACCAAGAGACCCAGTACTTC. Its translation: CASRGPDRDQETQYF.

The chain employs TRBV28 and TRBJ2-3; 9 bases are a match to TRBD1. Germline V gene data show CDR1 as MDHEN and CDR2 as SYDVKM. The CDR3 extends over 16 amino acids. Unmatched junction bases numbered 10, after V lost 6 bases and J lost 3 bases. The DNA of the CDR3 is TGTGCCAGCAGCTCCCGAAGGACAGGGGTTACAGATACGCAGTATTTT. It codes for CASSSRRTGVTDTQYF.

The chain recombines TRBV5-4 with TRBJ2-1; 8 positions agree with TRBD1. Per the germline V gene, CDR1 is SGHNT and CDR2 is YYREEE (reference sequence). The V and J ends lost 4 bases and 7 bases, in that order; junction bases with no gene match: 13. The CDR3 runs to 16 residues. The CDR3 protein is CASSPAGTGRKNEQFF. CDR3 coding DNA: TGTGCCAGCAGCCCGGCCGGGACAGGACGTAAAAATGAGCAGTTCTTC.

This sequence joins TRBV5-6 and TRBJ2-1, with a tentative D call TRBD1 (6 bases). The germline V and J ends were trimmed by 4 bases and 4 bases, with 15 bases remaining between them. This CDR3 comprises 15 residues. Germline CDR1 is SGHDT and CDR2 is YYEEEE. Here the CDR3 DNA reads TGTGCCAGCAGCCCCAATGGACAGTTTTACAATGAGCAGTTCTTC. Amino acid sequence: CASSPNGQFYNEQFF.

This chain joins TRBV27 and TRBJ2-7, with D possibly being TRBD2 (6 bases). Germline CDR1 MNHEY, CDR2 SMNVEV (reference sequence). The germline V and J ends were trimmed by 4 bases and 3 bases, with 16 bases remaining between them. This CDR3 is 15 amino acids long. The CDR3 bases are TGTGCCAGCAGTTCAGTAGCGGAGATACTCTACGAGCAGTACTTC. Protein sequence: CASSSVAEILYEQYF.

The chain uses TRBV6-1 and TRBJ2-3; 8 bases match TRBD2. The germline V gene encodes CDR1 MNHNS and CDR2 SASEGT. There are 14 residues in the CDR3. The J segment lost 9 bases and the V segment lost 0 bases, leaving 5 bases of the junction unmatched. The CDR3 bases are TGTGCCAGCAGTGAAGCGAGACTAGCGACAACGCAGTATTTT. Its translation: CASSEARLATTQYF.

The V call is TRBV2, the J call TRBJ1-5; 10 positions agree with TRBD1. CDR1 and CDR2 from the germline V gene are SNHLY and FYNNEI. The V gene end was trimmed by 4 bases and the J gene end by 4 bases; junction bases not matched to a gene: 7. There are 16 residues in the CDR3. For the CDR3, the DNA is TGTGCCAGCAGTGGGGGACAGGGGAATAGAAATCAGCCCCAGCATTTT. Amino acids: CASSGGQGNRNQPQHF.

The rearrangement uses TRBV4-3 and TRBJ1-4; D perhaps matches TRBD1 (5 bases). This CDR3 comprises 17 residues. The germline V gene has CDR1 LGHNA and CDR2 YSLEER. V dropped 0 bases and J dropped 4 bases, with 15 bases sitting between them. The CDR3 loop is CASSQEPYQGSNEKLFF. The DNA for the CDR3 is TGCGCCAGCAGCCAAGAACCTTATCAGGGAAGTAATGAAAAACTGTTTTTT.

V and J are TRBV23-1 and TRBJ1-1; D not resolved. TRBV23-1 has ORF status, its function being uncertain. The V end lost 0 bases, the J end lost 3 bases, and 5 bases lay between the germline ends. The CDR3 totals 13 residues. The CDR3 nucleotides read TGCGCCAGCAGTCAATCGAGGTACACTGAAGCTTTCTTT. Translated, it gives CASSQSRYTEAFF.

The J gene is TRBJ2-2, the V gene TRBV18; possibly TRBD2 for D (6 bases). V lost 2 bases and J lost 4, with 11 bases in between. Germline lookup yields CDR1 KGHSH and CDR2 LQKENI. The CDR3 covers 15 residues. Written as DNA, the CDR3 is TGTGCCAGCTCACCAGGGGGAGGCGGCACCGGGGAGCTGTTTTTT. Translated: CASSPGGGGTGELFF.

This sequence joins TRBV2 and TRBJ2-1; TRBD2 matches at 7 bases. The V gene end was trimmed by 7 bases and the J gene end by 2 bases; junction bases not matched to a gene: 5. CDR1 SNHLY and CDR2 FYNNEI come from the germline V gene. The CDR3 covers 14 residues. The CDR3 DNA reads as TGTGCCAGCACCCGCGGGGGAACCTACAATGAGCAGTTCTTC. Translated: CASTRGGTYNEQFF.

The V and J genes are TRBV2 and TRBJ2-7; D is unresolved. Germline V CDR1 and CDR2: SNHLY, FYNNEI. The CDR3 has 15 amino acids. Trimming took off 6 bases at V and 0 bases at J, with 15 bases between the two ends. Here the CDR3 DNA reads TGTGCCAGCAGGGGTTCCATTTTCCGCTCCTACGAGCAGTACTTC. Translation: CASRGSIFRSYEQYF.

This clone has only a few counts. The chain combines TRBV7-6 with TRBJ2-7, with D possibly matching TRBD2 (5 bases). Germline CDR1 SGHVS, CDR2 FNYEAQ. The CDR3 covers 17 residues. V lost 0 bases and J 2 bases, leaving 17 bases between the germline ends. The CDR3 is CASSLAASGSGAYEQYF. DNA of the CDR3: TGTGCCAGCAGCTTAGCGGCATCGGGGAGTGGAGCCTACGAGCAGTACTTC.

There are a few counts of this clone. The CDR3 DNA follows: TGTGCCATCAGTGATCCAACCGGGACCACGAGTGTCACAGATACGCAGTATTTT. Amino acids: CAISDPTGTTSVTDTQYF. The chain carries TRBV10-3 and TRBJ2-3, with D perhaps given as TRBD1 or TRBD2 (5 bases each). This CDR3 contains 18 residues. Germline lookup yields CDR1 ENHRY and CDR2 SYGVKD. V was clipped by 3 bases and J by 2 bases, with 21 bases between them.

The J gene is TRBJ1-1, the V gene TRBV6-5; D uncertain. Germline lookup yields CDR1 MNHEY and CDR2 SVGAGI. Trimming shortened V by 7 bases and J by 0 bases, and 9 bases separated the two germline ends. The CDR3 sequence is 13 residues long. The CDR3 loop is CASTAGMNTEAFF. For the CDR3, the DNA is TGTGCCAGCACCGCCGGGATGAACACTGAAGCTTTCTTT.

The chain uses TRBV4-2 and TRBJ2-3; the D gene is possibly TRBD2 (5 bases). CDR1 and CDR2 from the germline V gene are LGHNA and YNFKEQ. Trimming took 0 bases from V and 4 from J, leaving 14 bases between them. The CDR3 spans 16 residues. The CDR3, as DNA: TGTGCCAGCAGCCAAGATTACAAGGGAGAGCCAGATACGCAGTATTTT. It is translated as CASSQDYKGEPDTQYF.

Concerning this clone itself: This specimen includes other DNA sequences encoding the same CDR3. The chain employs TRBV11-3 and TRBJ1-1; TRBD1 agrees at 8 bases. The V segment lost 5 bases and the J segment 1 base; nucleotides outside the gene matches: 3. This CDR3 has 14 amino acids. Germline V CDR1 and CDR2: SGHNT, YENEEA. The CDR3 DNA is TGTGCCAGCAGCCCAGGGACAGGGAACACTGAAGCTTTCTTT. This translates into CASSPGTGNTEAFF.

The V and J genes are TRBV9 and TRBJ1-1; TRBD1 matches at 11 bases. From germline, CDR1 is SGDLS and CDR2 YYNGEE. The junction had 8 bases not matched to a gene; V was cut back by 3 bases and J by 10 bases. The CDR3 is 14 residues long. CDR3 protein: CASSAGTGGSVAFF. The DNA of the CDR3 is TGTGCCAGCAGCGCCGGGACAGGGGGTTCCGTAGCTTTCTTT.

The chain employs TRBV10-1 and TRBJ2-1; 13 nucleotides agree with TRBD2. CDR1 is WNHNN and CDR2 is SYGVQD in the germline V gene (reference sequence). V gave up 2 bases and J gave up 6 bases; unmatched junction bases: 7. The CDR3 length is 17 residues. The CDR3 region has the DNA TGCGCCAGCAGTGAGAACGGACTAGCGGGAGTTGGCAATGAGCAGTTCTTC. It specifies CASSENGLAGVGNEQFF.

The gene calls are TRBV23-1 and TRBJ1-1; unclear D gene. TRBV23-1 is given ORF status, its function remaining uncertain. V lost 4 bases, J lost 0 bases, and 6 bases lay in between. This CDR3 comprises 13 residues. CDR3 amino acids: CASSRVVNTEAFF. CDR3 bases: TGCGCCAGCAGTCGTGTTGTGAACACTGAAGCTTTCTTT.

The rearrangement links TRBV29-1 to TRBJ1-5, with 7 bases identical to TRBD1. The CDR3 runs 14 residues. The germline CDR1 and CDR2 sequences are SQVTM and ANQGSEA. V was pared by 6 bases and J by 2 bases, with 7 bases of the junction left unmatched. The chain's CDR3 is CSVTTGSGNQPQHF. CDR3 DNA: TGCAGCGTCACGACAGGGTCGGGCAATCAGCCCCAGCATTTT.

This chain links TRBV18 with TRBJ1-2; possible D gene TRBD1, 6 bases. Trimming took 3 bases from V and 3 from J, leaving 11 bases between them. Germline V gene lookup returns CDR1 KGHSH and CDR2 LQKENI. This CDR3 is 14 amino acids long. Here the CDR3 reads CASSPRTVDYGYTF. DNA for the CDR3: TGTGCCAGCTCACCGCGGACAGTGGACTATGGCTACACCTTC.

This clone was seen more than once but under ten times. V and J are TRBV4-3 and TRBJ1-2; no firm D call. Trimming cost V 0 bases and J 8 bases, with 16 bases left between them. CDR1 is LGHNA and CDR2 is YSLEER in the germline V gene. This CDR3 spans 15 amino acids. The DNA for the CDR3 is TGCGCCAGCAGCCAAGATCTGGGCGGGCAGCGGGGCTACACCTTC. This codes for CASSQDLGGQRGYTF.

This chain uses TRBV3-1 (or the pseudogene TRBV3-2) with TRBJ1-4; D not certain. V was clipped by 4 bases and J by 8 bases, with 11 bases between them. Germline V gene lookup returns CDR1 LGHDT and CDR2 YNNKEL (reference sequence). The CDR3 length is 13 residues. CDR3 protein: CASSPSENEKLFF. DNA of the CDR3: TGTGCCAGCAGCCCCTCGGAAAACGAAAAACTGTTTTTT.

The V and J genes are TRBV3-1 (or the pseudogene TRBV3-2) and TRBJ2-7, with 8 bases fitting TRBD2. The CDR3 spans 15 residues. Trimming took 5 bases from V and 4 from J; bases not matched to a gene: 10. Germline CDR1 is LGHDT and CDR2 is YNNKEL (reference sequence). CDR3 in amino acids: CASSYPSAGVYEQYF. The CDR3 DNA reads TGTGCCAGCAGCTATCCTTCAGCGGGGGTATACGAGCAGTACTTC.

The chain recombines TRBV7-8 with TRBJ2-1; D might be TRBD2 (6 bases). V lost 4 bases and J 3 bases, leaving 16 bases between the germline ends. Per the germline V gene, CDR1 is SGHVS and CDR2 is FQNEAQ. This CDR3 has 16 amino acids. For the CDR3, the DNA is TGTGCCAGCAGCTCCTATAGCGGCATTTTCTACAATGAGCAGTTCTTC. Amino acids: CASSSYSGIFYNEQFF.

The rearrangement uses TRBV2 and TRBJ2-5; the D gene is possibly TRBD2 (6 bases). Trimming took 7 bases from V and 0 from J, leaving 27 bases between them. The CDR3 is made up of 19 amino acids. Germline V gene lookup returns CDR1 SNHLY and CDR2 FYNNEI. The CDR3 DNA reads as TGTGCCAGCATTCGACGGAGAAGGGAGAGGGAGGAGTACCAAGAGACCCAGTACTTC. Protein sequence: CASIRRRREREEYQETQYF.

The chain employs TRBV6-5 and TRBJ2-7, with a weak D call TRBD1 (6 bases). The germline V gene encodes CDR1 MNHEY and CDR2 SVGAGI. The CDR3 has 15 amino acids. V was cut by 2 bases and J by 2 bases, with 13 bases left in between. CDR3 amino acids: CASSYRVQGPYEQYF. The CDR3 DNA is TGTGCCAGCAGTTACCGTGTACAGGGTCCCTACGAGCAGTACTTC.

The CDR3 DNA follows: TGTGCCAGCAGTTATTCAGGGTCCCCAAAGAGCTACGAGCAGTACTTC. It yields the protein CASSYSGSPKSYEQYF. V gene TRBV6-5 combines with J gene TRBJ2-7, with TRBD1 as a possible D gene (5 bases). V lost 3 bases to trimming and J lost 3 bases, with 18 bases between them. CDR1 MNHEY and CDR2 SVGAGI come from the germline V gene. This CDR3 has 16 residues.

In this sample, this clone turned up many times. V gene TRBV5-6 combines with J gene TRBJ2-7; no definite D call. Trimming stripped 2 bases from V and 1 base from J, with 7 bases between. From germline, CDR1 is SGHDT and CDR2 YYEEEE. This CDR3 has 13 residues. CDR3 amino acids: CASSFDISYEQYF. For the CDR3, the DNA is TGTGCCAGCAGCTTTGATATATCCTACGAGCAGTACTTC. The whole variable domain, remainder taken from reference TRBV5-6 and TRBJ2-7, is DAGVTQSPTHLIKTRGQQVTLRCSPKSGHDTVSWYQQALGQGPQFIFQYYEEEERQRGNFPDRFSGHQFPNYSSELNVNALLLGDSALYLCASSFDISYEQYFGPGTRLTVT.